The 23 T cell receptor beta chains reported below all come from one sample, sequenced in a study of regulatory T cells. For these receptors, no antigen is known. Findings and caveats of the study: In CD3G-deficient patients, conventional CD4+ T cells were enriched for hydrophobic CDR3 residues at positions 6 and 7.

Primers: 52 TRBV forward and 13 TRBJ reverse. TCRdb keeps only in-frame clones here, not all; method: immunoSEQ multiplex PCR. The table records around 30,000 clones, over 90% of them present only once. The sequenced material came from conventional CD4+ T cells sorted from blood. All receptors come from a child aged 2-15 years with CD3G deficiency.

This clone was recorded once. This chain uses TRBV28 with TRBJ2-7; tentatively, D is TRBD1 (5 bases). The CDR3 loop spans 12 amino acids. Germline assignment: CDR1 MDHEN and CDR2 SYDVKM. V was clipped by 3 bases and J by 7 bases, with 10 bases between them. The CDR3 reads CASSFRVGEQYF. The CDR3 coding sequence is TGTGCCAGCAGTTTCAGGGTTGGGGAGCAGTACTTC.

In DNA, the CDR3 is TGCGCCAGCTCCATGGGGGGGGCTGGGGCCAACGTCCTGACTTTC. This translates into CASSMGGAGANVLTF. The chain couples TRBV5-1 to TRBJ2-6; the match to TRBD2 covers 7 bases. Trimming at V came to 7 bases and at J to 2 bases, leaving 6 bases not matched to a gene. The CDR3 totals 15 residues. The germline V gene encodes CDR1 SGHRS and CDR2 YFSETQ.

This clone was detected only once. The rearrangement uses TRBV5-1 and TRBJ2-1, with TRBD1 matching 7 bases. CDR3 length: 15 residues. Per germline, CDR1 SGHRS and CDR2 YFSETQ. V was pared by 4 bases and J by 3 bases, with 7 bases of the junction left unmatched. CDR3 region: CASSAQGGYYNEQFF. For the CDR3, the DNA is TGCGCCAGCAGCGCCCAAGGGGGCTACTACAATGAGCAGTTCTTC.

The chain uses TRBV28 and TRBJ1-5; weak D call: TRBD1 (6 bases). Germline V CDR1 and CDR2: MDHEN, SYDVKM. V was shortened by 4 bases and J by 1 base, with 20 bases between the two germline ends. This CDR3 contains 18 residues. As DNA, the CDR3 is TGTGCCAGCAGTTCGAAACAGGGAGGGAAATGGAGCAATCAGCCCCAGCATTTT. Translated, it gives CASSSKQGGKWSNQPQHF. Based on the CDR3 plus reference TRBV28 and TRBJ1-5, the full variable domain is DVKVTQSSRYLVKRTGEKVFLECVQDMDHENMFWYRQDPGLGLRLIYFSYDVKMKEKGDIPEGYSVSREKKERFSLILESASTNQTSMYLCASSSKQGGKWSNQPQHFGDGTRLSIL.

The gene calls are TRBV28 and TRBJ1-4, with D hard to call. The CDR3 is made up of 16 amino acids. The germline V and J ends were trimmed by 5 bases and 4 bases, with 17 bases remaining between them. Germline V gene data show CDR1 as MDHEN and CDR2 as SYDVKM. The CDR3 nucleotides read TGTGCCAGCAGTCCTCCCCATAGGTCTGGTAATGAAAAACTGTTTTTT. Translating it yields CASSPPHRSGNEKLFF.

The chain is built from TRBV28 and TRBJ1-2; 10 nucleotides align to TRBD1. In germline, CDR1 is MDHEN, CDR2 SYDVKM. V trimming: 4 bases; J trimming: 6 bases; junction bases outside the gene matches: 5. The CDR3 length is 14 residues. As DNA, the CDR3 is TGTGCCAGCAGTTCCGCCGGGACAGGGGATGGCTACACCTTC. This sequence encodes CASSSAGTGDGYTF.

The table lists this clone with a few counts. This chain connects TRBV7-9 to TRBJ2-7; D is possibly TRBD1 or TRBD2 (5 bases each). V lost 8 bases, J lost 2 bases, and 13 bases lay in between. The CDR3 consists of 13 residues. Looked up from germline, CDR1 is SEHNR and CDR2 is FQNEAQ (reference sequence). CDR3 region: CASSFGDAYEQYF. In nucleotides, the CDR3 is TGTGCCAGCTCCTTCGGGGACGCCTACGAGCAGTACTTC.

Here the CDR3 reads CASSENSEQYF. CDR3 nucleotide sequence: TGTGCCAGCAGTGAAAATTCCGAGCAGTACTTC. This chain links TRBV6-1 with TRBJ2-7; the D is unclear. CDR1 and CDR2 (germline): MNHNS, SASEGT. Trimming left V 2 bases short and J 6 bases short, with 5 bases between. CDR3 length equals 11 residues.

As DNA, the CDR3 is TGTGCCAGCAGCGGGAGGGGCGGGGAGCTGTTTTTT. Amino acid sequence: CASSGRGGELFF. This sequence joins TRBV7-6 and TRBJ2-2, with 7 positions matching TRBD2. This CDR3 spans 12 amino acids. V dropped 5 bases and J dropped 7; count of bases not matched to a gene: 1. In germline, CDR1 is SGHVS, CDR2 FNYEAQ.

This clone showed up just a few times. The CDR3 region has the DNA TGTGCCAGCTCACTCTCTCATGAGCAGTTCTTC. This codes for CASSLSHEQFF. The gene calls are TRBV18 and TRBJ2-1; D remains unclear. The germline CDR1 and CDR2 sequences are KGHSH and LQKENI. CDR3 length: 11 amino acids. V dropped 4 bases and J dropped 8 bases, with 6 bases sitting between them.

The chain is built from TRBV28 and TRBJ2-7; D not resolved. CDR3 size: 12 residues. Germline V gene data show CDR1 as MDHEN and CDR2 as SYDVKM. Trimming stripped 6 bases from V and 1 base from J, with 7 bases between. The CDR3 sequence is CASSQGSYEQYF. CDR3 nucleotides: TGTGCCAGCAGCCAAGGGTCCTACGAGCAGTACTTC. Full variable domain (remainder filled in from reference TRBV28 and TRBJ2-7): DVKVTQSSRYLVKRTGEKVFLECVQDMDHENMFWYRQDPGLGLRLIYFSYDVKMKEKGDIPEGYSVSREKKERFSLILESASTNQTSMYLCASSQGSYEQYFGPGTRLTVT.

The chain is built from TRBV28 and TRBJ2-7; maybe TRBD1 (7 bases). The length of the CDR3 is 15 residues. Trimming removed 4 bases from V and 6 bases from J, with 19 bases in between. The germline V gene has CDR1 MDHEN and CDR2 SYDVKM. Here the CDR3 reads CASSSRRRGRLEQYF. CDR3 DNA: TGTGCCAGCAGTTCCCGCCGGAGGGGGCGCCTCGAGCAGTACTTC.

The V gene is TRBV7-8, the J gene TRBJ2-7; TRBD2 matches 8 bases. V shed 2 bases and J 0 bases; nucleotides not matched to a gene: 21. Germline V CDR1 and CDR2: SGHVS, FQNEAQ. The CDR3 sequence is 21 residues long. The DNA of the CDR3 is TGTGCCAGCAGCTTAAAACCCCATTCAAATTTAGGGACTAGGAGCTCCTACGAGCAGTACTTC. Encoded protein: CASSLKPHSNLGTRSSYEQYF.

The chain links TRBV6-1 to TRBJ2-3; D not certain. This CDR3 region has 14 residues. Germline V CDR1 and CDR2: MNHNS, SASEGT. Deletions cut 6 bases from V and 2 bases from J, with 12 bases between. In nucleotides, the CDR3 is TGTGCCAGCAGCGCGTTACCGAACACAGATACGCAGTATTTT. Residues: CASSALPNTDTQYF.

This chain links TRBV5-1 with TRBJ1-1, with a tentative D call TRBD1 (5 bases). Deletions cut 5 bases from V and 0 bases from J, with 14 bases between. Germline loops: CDR1 SGHRS, CDR2 YFSETQ. The CDR3 loop spans 15 amino acids. The CDR3 DNA sequence: TGCGCCAGCAGTCTTGACGGGACTCTGAACACTGAAGCTTTCTTT. Translating gives CASSLDGTLNTEAFF. The whole variable domain, filled in from reference TRBV5-1 and TRBJ1-1, reads KAGVTQTPRYLIKTRGQQVTLSCSPISGHRSVSWYQQTPGQGLQFLFEYFSETQRNKGNFPGRFSGRQFSNSRSEMNVSTLELGDSALYLCASSLDGTLNTEAFFGQGTRLTVV.

This chain links TRBV7-2 with TRBJ2-2; 12 bases are shared with TRBD1. The CDR3 extends over 17 amino acids. The germline V gene has CDR1 SGHTA and CDR2 FQGNSA. The junction had 7 bases not matched to a gene; V was cut back by 5 bases and J by 3 bases. The CDR3 nucleotides are TGTGCCAGCAGCCCAGGGGACAGGGGGCGCTACACCGGGGAGCTGTTTTTT. Its protein product is CASSPGDRGRYTGELFF. The full variable domain, completed using reference TRBV7-2 and TRBJ2-2, is GAGVSQSPSNKVTEKGKDVELRCDPISGHTALYWYRQSLGQGLEFLIYFQGNSAPDKSGLPSDRFSAERTGGSVSTLTIQRTQQEDSAVYLCASSPGDRGRYTGELFFGEGSRLTVL.

The J gene is TRBJ2-7, the V gene TRBV5-1; TRBD1 agrees at 10 bases. Germline trimming cut 1 base from V and 4 bases from J; bases unmatched to any gene: 5. From germline, CDR1 is SGHRS and CDR2 YFSETQ. The CDR3 loop spans 15 amino acids. The CDR3 sequence is CASSLQPGQGYEQYF. The CDR3 region has the DNA TGCGCCAGCAGCTTGCAGCCGGGACAGGGGTACGAGCAGTACTTC.

This rearrangement joins TRBV6-1 to TRBJ1-1; D gene unclear. Germline V gives CDR1 MNHNS, CDR2 SASEGT. The ends were cut back, 4 bases at V and 7 bases at J, with 7 bases in the middle. CDR3 size: 11 residues. CDR3 in amino acids: CASSVEVEAFF. The CDR3 DNA reads TGTGCCAGCAGTGTTGAGGTTGAAGCTTTCTTT.

The chain employs TRBV4-1 and TRBJ2-1, with TRBD1 as a possible D gene (5 bases). The CDR3 length is 16 residues. Germline CDR1 and CDR2: MGHRA and YSYEKL. The germline V and J ends were trimmed by 4 bases and 7 bases, with 20 bases remaining between them. CDR3: CASSPRDSLPPNEQFF. DNA for the CDR3: TGCGCCAGCAGCCCACGCGACAGCCTACCCCCTAATGAGCAGTTCTTC.

The chain uses TRBV5-1 and TRBJ2-3, with D perhaps being TRBD1 or TRBD2 (6 bases each). V was clipped by 0 bases and J by 8 bases, with 19 bases between them. This CDR3 contains 16 residues. Germline V gene lookup returns CDR1 SGHRS and CDR2 YFSETQ. CDR3 sequence reads: CASSLDQGGLGRTQYF. CDR3 nucleotide sequence: TGCGCCAGCAGCTTGGATCAAGGGGGACTGGGACGTACGCAGTATTTT.

The chain joins TRBV6-6 to TRBJ2-7, with TRBD2 matching over 14 bases. This CDR3 is built from 15 residues. J was trimmed by 6 bases and V by 2 bases; bases with no gene match: 3. Per germline, CDR1 MNHNY and CDR2 SVGAGI (reference sequence). CDR3 coding DNA: TGTGCCAGCAGTTACGGGGGGACTAGCGGGAGCGAGCAGTACTTC. Its protein product is CASSYGGTSGSEQYF.

This sequence joins TRBV28 and TRBJ1-2; D may be TRBD1 (5 bases). Germline-derived CDR1 and CDR2 are MDHEN and SYDVKM. The V and J ends lost 5 bases and 0 bases respectively, with 16 bases between them. This CDR3 has 16 residues. The CDR3: CASSIRRGRANYGYTF. CDR3 DNA: TGTGCCAGCAGTATACGAAGGGGACGAGCTAACTATGGCTACACCTTC.

The chain combines TRBV30 with TRBJ2-3; D remains unclear. The germline CDR1 and CDR2 sequences are GTSNPN and SVGIG (reference sequence). The CDR3 is 13 amino acids. V lost 1 base and J lost 3, with 8 bases in between. The CDR3 loop is CAWSEKATDTQYF. CDR3 DNA: TGTGCCTGGAGTGAGAAAGCAACAGATACGCAGTATTTT. The full variable domain, with the rest looked up from reference TRBV30 and TRBJ2-3, is SQTIHQWPATLVQPVGSPLSLECTVEGTSNPNLYWYRQAAGRGLQLLFYSVGIGQISSEVPQNLSASRPQDRQFILSSKKLLLSDSGFYLCAWSEKATDTQYFGPGTRLTVL.